This record looks at one T cell receptor (beta chain) sequence and its context. Its antigen is as yet unknown. These data come from a study of cytomegalovirus exposure and HLA in healthy donors. Study-wide results and limits: Most likely, a cluster of highly shared sequence variants arose as a sequencing artifact. Near-uniform donor sequencing depth was presumed by presence/absence analyses. When analyzed later, the rates of TCR association showed variation by HLA locus, with DRB1 the most and HLA-C the fewest.

Researchers ran the PCR with 60 Vbeta and 13 Jbeta primers. Using immunoSEQ multiplex PCR, the repertoire was profiled, and TCRdb retains in-frame clones only, with some absent. The sample has 200,000 to 300,000 clones; 82% are singletons. The CDR3 extends over 15 amino acids. The V gene lost 4 bases and the J gene lost 4 bases, with 14 bases spanning the gap. Germline V lookup: CDR1 SGHRS, CDR2 YFSETQ. This receptor was taken from a woman aged 40 to 50 in good health and CMV-seropositive. The chain has TRBV5-1 and TRBJ1-4; a possible D gene is TRBD1 (6 bases). Sequenced material: PBMCs. DNA of the CDR3: TGCGCCAGCAGCATTACAGGGCCCTATAATGAAAAACTGTTTTTT. It encodes CASSITGPYNEKLFF.